This T cell receptor (beta chain) was sequenced during a study of blood T cell repertoires in COVID-19. This CDR3 has 15 residues. Germline V CDR1 and CDR2: MGHDK, SYGVNS. V lost 4 bases and J lost 1, with 11 bases in between. Libraries were prepared by immunoSEQ multiplex PCR; TCRdb keeps only in-frame clonotypes and omits some of them. The table records roughly 300,000 clones, 75% to 90% of them present only once. The rearrangement joins TRBV25-1 to TRBJ2-4, with a weak D call TRBD1 (5 bases). The specimen was peripheral blood. This receptor was obtained from a woman in her forties who had recovered from COVID-19. The CDR3 sequence is CASSVQGNAKNIQYF. DNA of the CDR3: TGTGCCAGCAGTGTGCAGGGCAATGCCAAAAACATTCAGTACTTC.